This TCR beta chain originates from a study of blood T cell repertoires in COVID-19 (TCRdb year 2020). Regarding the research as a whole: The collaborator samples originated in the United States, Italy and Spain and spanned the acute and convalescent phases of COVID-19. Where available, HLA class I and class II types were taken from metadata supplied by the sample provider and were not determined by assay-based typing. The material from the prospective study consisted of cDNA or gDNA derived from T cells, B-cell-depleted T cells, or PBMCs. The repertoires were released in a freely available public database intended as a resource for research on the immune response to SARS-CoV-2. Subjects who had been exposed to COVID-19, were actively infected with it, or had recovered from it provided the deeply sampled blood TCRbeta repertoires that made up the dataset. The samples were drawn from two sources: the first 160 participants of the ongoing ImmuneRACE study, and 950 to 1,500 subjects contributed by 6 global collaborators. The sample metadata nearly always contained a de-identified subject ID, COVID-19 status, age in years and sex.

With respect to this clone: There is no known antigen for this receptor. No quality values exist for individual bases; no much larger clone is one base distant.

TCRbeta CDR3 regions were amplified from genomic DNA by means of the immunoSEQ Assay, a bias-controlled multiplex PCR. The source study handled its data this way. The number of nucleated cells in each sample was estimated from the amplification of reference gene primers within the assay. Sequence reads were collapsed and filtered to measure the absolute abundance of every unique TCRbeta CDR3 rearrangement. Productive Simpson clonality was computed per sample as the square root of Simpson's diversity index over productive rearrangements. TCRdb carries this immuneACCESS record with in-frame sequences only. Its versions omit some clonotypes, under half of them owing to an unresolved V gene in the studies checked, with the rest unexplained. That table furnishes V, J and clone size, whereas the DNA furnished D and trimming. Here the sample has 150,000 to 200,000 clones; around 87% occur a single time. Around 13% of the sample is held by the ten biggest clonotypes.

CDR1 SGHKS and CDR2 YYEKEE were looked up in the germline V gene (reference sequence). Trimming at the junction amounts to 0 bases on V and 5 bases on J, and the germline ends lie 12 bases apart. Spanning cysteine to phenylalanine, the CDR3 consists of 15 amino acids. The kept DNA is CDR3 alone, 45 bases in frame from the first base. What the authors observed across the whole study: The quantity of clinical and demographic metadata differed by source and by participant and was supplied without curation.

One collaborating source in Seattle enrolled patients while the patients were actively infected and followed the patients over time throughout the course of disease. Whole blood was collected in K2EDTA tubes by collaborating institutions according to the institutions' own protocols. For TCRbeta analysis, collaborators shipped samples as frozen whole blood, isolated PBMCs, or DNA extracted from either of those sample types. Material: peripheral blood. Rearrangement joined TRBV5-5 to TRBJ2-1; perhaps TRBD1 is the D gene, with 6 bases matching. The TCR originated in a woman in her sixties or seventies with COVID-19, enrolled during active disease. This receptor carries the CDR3 CASSLVPQGNNEQFF. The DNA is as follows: TGTGCCAGCAGCTTGGTCCCCCAGGGGAACAATGAGCAGTTCTTC.